What follows are 11 T cell receptor beta chains derived from one specimen sequenced in a study of CXCR3-negative and CXCR3-positive naive CD8 T cells. Study observations and caveats: CXCR3-expressing naive cells carried TRB CDR3s more hydrophobic than those of CXCR3-negative naive cells.

The method, 5' RACE with UMI labels, was used to prepare the TRB cDNA libraries. Using the 5' RACE reads, TCRdb records one entry per CDR3 protein without DNA. Here the sample table reports around 140,000 distinct CDR3 sequences. These receptors are not linked to any known antigen. The sample was naive CXCR3+ CD8+ T cells from blood. Subset noted: CD45RO-CCR7+CD27+CD95- naive CD8+ T cells expressing CXCR3 (TNR3+). All receptors derive from a human donor in good health. Some clones in this sample may be carry-over from other donors' samples.

V is TRBV29-1 and J is TRBJ1-2; TCRdb's assignment of TRBD1 cannot be checked, as there is no DNA. The CDR3 loop spans 15 amino acids. In germline, CDR1 is SQVTM, CDR2 ANQGSEA. The CDR3 reads CSAPNPGRLNYGYTF.

The chain joins TRBV9 to TRBJ2-1. Per the germline V gene, CDR1 is SGDLS and CDR2 is YYNGEE. The CDR3 is made up of 11 amino acids. The CDR3 loop reads CASSETNEQFF.

V is TRBV6-2 or TRBV6-3 and J is TRBJ2-7; there is no DNA to check the TCRdb D call of TRBD1. This CDR3 contains 13 residues. Germline V gene data show CDR1 as MNHEY and CDR2 as SVGEGT. This chain's CDR3 is CASSRRQGHEQYF.

CDR3 loop: CASTYGQDSEKLFF. The V gene is TRBV7-9, the J gene TRBJ1-4; TCRdb reports TRBD1, a call that lacks DNA to check it against. The CDR3 runs 14 residues. CDR1 is SEHNR and CDR2 is FQNEAQ in the germline V gene (reference sequence).

The rearrangement links TRBV5-1 to TRBJ1-1. The CDR3 extends over 14 amino acids. Germline-derived CDR1 and CDR2 are SGHRS and YFSETQ. Here the CDR3 reads CASSSGSTNTEAFF.

The chain carries TRBV12-3 or TRBV12-4 and TRBJ2-1; there is no DNA to check the TCRdb D call of TRBD2. This CDR3 is 13 amino acids long. The CDR3 sequence is CASSFGLRDEQFF.

The chain couples TRBV29-1 to TRBJ1-3; TCRdb's D call, TRBD1, is unchecked because there is no DNA. Germline CDR1 and CDR2: SQVTM and ANQGSEA. This CDR3 has 13 amino acids. The chain's CDR3 is CSAVDPGGNTIYF.

The chain joins TRBV12-3 or TRBV12-4 to TRBJ2-5; no DNA is available, so the TRBD2 call from TCRdb remains unchecked. The CDR3 length is 15 residues. The CDR3 is CASSPRLAGGETQYF.

The rearrangement joins TRBV9 to TRBJ2-2; TCRdb lists TRBD1, though no DNA is available to test this call. The CDR3 contains 14 residues. CDR1 and CDR2 (germline): SGDLS, YYNGEE. The CDR3 is CASSAGGRTGELFF.

This chain connects TRBV12-3 or TRBV12-4 to TRBJ2-7. This CDR3 is 11 amino acids long. The CDR3: CASSTEGEQYF.

V is TRBV28 and J is TRBJ1-4; as DNA is missing, the TRBD1 call by TCRdb cannot be tested. Germline values: CDR1 MDHEN, CDR2 SYDVKM. This CDR3 comprises 15 residues. CDR3 in amino acids: CASSLSTGGGEKLFF.